This TCR beta chain was recorded in a study of OX40 agonist ivuxolimab in advanced cancers. Whole-study context: At doses from 0.01 to 10 mg/kg, patients were given intravenous ivuxolimab every 2 weeks. People who had prior anti-PD-1, anti-PD-L1 or anti-CTLA-4 therapy could take part, and around 43% had some.

Germline loops: CDR1 SNHLY, CDR2 FYNNEI. The CDR3 has 13 amino acids. V was shortened by 6 bases and J by 11 bases, with 17 bases between the two germline ends. Findings and limits, study-wide: Dosing at 0.1 to 3.0 mg/kg was accompanied by clonal expansion of CD4+ and CD8+ blood T cells by week 6. More expanded clones were found, on average, in CD8+ than in CD4+ T cells.

To note about this clone: Antigen specificity is unknown.

Profiling relied on immunoSEQ multiplex PCR, and the TCRdb table lists in-frame clones only, not all of them. The sample contains about 100,000 clones, roughly 89% of which appear only once. This chain links TRBV2 with TRBJ1-5; D uncertain. Sequenced material: CD4+ or CD8+ T cells sorted from blood, taken in a trial of the OX40 agonist ivuxolimab. This receptor was obtained from an adult with an advanced solid tumor such as melanoma, head and neck, liver or kidney cancer. The CDR3 coding sequence is TGTGCCAGCAGCCCGAGTGTGGTCGGGACCCAGCATTTT. Translated: CASSPSVVGTQHF.